The 8 T cell receptor beta chains reported below all come from one sample, sequenced in a study of tumor-infiltrating lymphocytes in primary liver carcinoma (dated by TCRdb to 2017 to 2019). The run used an Illumina HiSeq 2500. Starting from roughly 500 ng total RNA, TCRbeta-specific cDNA was produced by reverse transcription with a constant-region primer and ProtoScript II reverse transcriptase. Three nested multiplex PCR rounds, following a slightly modified ARM-PCR procedure, were used to build the TCRbeta libraries. Multiplex TRBV1-TRBV30 forward primers and a Cbeta reverse primer were used in the first two PCR rounds, each of which was run for roughly 9 cycles. The public reads were run again by TCRdb, first through fastp at Q25 and then through MiXCR, and only productive beta chains were kept. Records with the same CDR3 protein are collapsed into one entry carrying the most frequent genes and DNA. The sample table contains fewer than 250,000 distinct CDR3 sequences; only one count was recorded for roughly 61% of them. In total, the top ten clones hold 7% to 8.5% of the sample.

RNA from unsorted whole blood was extracted with TRIzol reagent, and germline DNA was obtained with the DNeasy Blood & Tissue kit. The sample was peripheral blood. These receptors originate from a woman aged 60-70 years with primary liver carcinoma and hepatitis B virus infection.

Of note for this clonotype: Mismatch with germline at one junction end may stem from a read error. This chain joins TRBV11-2 and TRBJ1-2; a possible D gene is TRBD1 (5 bases). CDR1 is SGHAT and CDR2 is FQNNGV in the germline V gene. The CDR3 contains 15 residues. The CDR3 nucleotides read TGTGCTAGCAGCTTAGTTGGGGACCCCGTCTGTGGCTACATCTTC. Its translation: CASSLVGDPVCGYIF.

This clonotype has a handful of counts. V is TRBV28 and J is TRBJ1-1; tentative D call: TRBD1 (6 bases). The germline CDR1 and CDR2 sequences are MDHEN and SYDVKM. Trimming stripped 3 bases from V and 5 bases from J, with 13 bases between. The CDR3 length is 14 residues. This CDR3 is CASSFQGSRTEAFF. The CDR3, as DNA: TGTGCCAGCAGTTTTCAGGGGAGTAGGACTGAAGCTTTCTTT.

This clonotype was counted only a few times. The J gene is TRBJ2-5, the V gene TRBV28; 8 nucleotides match TRBD2. Germline values: CDR1 MDHEN, CDR2 SYDVKM. V shed 2 bases, J shed 4 bases, and the junction held 9 bases outside the gene matches. The CDR3 has 16 amino acids. The CDR3: CASSLGRAGGRETQYF. The CDR3 region has the DNA TGTGCCAGCAGTTTAGGGAGGGCGGGGGGCAGAGAGACCCAGTACTTC.

A remark on this clonotype: One junction end does not reproduce the germline sequence, and a read error may be involved. This sequence joins TRBV6-1 and TRBJ1-1, with 7 bases aligning to TRBD1. The CDR3 covers 15 residues. Germline V gene sequence: CDR1 MNHNS, CDR2 SASEGT. CDR3 nucleotides: TGTGCCAGCAGTGAAGCTGACAGGGTGAGCACTGAAGGTTTCTTT. It specifies CASSEADRVSTEGFF.

As concerns this clonotype: A much larger clone lies one base from this, so it may be a read error. No conserved phenylalanine or tryptophan ends this CDR3, so it is likely a read error. This chain uses TRBV4-2 with TRBJ2-7, with TRBD2 matching 7 bases. The CDR3 runs 15 residues. The junction had 5 bases not matched to a gene; V was cut back by 0 bases and J by 3 bases. In germline, CDR1 is LGHNA, CDR2 YNFKEQ. The CDR3 is CASSQEGGDFYEQYI. CDR3 coding DNA: TGTGCCAGCAGCCAAGAGGGAGGGGACTTCTACGAGCAGTACATC.

As regards this clonotype: A much larger clone is a single base away; this may be a read error. The CDR3 DNA sequence: TGTGCCAACAGCCCATACAGGGAGGATAACTATGGCTACACCTTC. Translated, it gives CANSPYREDNYGYTF. The rearrangement uses TRBV13 and TRBJ1-2, with D perhaps TRBD1 (6 bases). CDR3 length: 15 amino acids. Germline V CDR1 and CDR2: PRHDT, FYEKMQ (reference sequence).

As regards this clonotype: Germline is not matched at one junction end, which may reflect a read error. The V call is TRBV6-5, the J call TRBJ1-3; D is uncertain. The germline CDR1 and CDR2 sequences are MNHEY and SVGAGI. CDR3 length equals 16 residues. The CDR3 spells CANSYSSGMTGDTIYF. In DNA, the CDR3 is TGTGCCAACAGTTACTCGAGCGGGATGACTGGAGACACCATATATTTT.

J is TRBJ2-3 and V is TRBV5-1; the D is unclear. V was clipped by 3 bases and J by 3 bases, with 8 bases between them. Germline V gives CDR1 SGHRS, CDR2 YFSETQ. The CDR3 extends over 13 amino acids. The CDR3 is CASSSTATDTQYF. The CDR3 nucleotides are TGCGCCAGCAGCTCAACAGCAACAGATACGCAGTATTTT. Supplemented by reference TRBV5-1 and TRBJ2-3, the full variable domain reads KAGVTQTPRYLIKTRGQQVTLSCSPISGHRSVSWYQQTPGQGLQFLFEYFSETQRNKGNFPGRFSGRQFSNSRSEMNVSTLELGDSALYLCASSSTATDTQYFGPGTRLTVL.